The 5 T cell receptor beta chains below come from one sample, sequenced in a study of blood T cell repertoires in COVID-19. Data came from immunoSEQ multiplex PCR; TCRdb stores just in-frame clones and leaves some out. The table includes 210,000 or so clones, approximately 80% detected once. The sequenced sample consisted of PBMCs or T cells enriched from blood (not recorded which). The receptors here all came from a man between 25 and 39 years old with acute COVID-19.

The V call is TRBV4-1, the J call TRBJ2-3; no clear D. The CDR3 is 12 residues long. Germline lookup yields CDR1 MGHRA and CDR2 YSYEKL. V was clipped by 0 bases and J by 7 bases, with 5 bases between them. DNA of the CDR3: TGCGCCAGCAGCCAAGATTACAATACGCAGTATTTT. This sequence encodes CASSQDYNTQYF.

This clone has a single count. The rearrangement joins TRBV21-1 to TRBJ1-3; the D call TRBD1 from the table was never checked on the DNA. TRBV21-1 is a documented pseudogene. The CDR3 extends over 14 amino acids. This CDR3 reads CASSPRDSGNTIYF. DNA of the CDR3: TGTGCCAGCAGCCCCCGGGACAGTGGAAACACCATATATTTT.

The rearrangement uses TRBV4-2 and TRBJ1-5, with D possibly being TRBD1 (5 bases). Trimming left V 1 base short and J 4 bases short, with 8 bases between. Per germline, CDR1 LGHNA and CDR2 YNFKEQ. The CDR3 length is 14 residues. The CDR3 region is CASSQGTLNQPQHF. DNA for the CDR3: TGTGCCAGCAGCCAAGGGACACTTAATCAGCCCCAGCATTTT.

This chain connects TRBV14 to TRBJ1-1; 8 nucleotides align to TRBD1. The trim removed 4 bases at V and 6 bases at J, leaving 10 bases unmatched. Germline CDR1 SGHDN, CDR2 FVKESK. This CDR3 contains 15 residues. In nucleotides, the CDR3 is TGTGCCAGCAGCCCGATGTGGACAGGGAGCCCTGAAGCTTTCTTT. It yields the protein CASSPMWTGSPEAFF.

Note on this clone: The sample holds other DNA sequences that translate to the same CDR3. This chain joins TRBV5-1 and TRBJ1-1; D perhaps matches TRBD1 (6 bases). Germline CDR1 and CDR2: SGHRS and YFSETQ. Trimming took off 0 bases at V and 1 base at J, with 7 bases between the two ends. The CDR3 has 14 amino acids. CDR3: CASSLGGQNTEAFF. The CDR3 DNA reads TGCGCCAGCAGCTTGGGGGGACAGAACACTGAAGCTTTCTTT.